Listed below are T cell receptor beta chains from one sample, sequenced in a study of T cell responses to AZD1222 COVID-19 vaccine. Profiling relied on immunoSEQ multiplex PCR, and the TCRdb table lists in-frame clones only, not all of them. Among 50,000 or so clones listed, 80% to 90% were seen once. This sample comprised peripheral blood, obtained on day 0 of AZD1222 vaccination. The receptors here all came from an adult in good health. Each CDR3 is given with its conserved first and last residue. A D gene is named only where the DNA matches it firmly. Expanded clones get a size class; other rows say once, few or many, or leave the size out.

CDR3 protein,CDR3 DNA,CDR3 length,clone size,J gene,V gene,D gene
CASSWTSGTYEQFF,TGTGCCAGTTCTTGGACTAGCGGGACCTATGAGCAGTTCTTC,14,.,TRBJ2-1,TRBV19,TRBD2
CASSRDRARDGYTF,TGCGCCAGCAGCAGGGACAGGGCCAGAGATGGCTACACCTTC,14,.,TRBJ1-2,TRBV5-1,TRBD1
CASSQDNGVGYGYTF,TGCGCCAGCAGCCAAGATAATGGGGTGGGCTATGGCTACACCTTC,15,.,TRBJ1-2,TRBV4-3,.
CASRGTGLTNEKLFF,TGTGCCAGCAGGGGGACAGGGCTCACTAATGAAAAACTGTTTTTT,15,.,TRBJ1-4,TRBV2,TRBD1
CASRAGGPNTGELFF,TGTGCCAGTAGGGCCGGAGGGCCGAACACCGGGGAGCTGTTTTTT,15,.,TRBJ2-2,TRBV19,.
CAWTLRGNSPLHF,TGTGCCTGGACCCTTAGGGGGAATTCACCCCTCCACTTT,13,few,TRBJ1-6,TRBV30,.
CAWSVVGREIAEQYF,TGTGCCTGGAGTGTAGTTGGGCGGGAGATTGCCGAGCAGTACTTC,15,.,TRBJ2-7,TRBV30,TRBD2
CASSPRTSYGYTF,TGTGCCAGCAGCCCCCGAACTAGCTATGGCTACACCTTC,13,.,TRBJ1-2,TRBV11-3,.
CASSQAGVLGAFF,TGTGCCAGCAGCCAAGCGGGGGTTCTCGGAGCTTTCTTT,13,.,TRBJ1-1,TRBV14,.
CATSRDRKNTEAFF,TGTGCCACCAGCAGAGATCGGAAGAACACTGAAGCTTTCTTT,14,.,TRBJ1-1,TRBV15,.
CASSATSGVRGKFF,TGTGCCAGCAGCGCAACTAGCGGAGTCCGGGGAAAGTTCTTC,14,.,TRBJ2-1,TRBV9,TRBD2
CASSFTENQPQHF,TGTGCCAGCAGTTTCACCGAGAATCAGCCCCAGCATTTT,13,.,TRBJ1-5,TRBV6-5,.
CASSESGTTSNEQFF,TGTGCCAGCAGCGAGAGCGGTACTACCTCCAATGAGCAGTTCTTC,15,.,TRBJ2-1,TRBV11-3,.
CASSQEGQGRGYTF,TGTGCCAGCAGCCAAGAAGGACAGGGCCGGGGCTACACCTTC,14,.,TRBJ1-2,TRBV4-2,TRBD1
CASSQALLGGYTF,TGCGCCAGCAGCCAGGCGTTACTTGGGGGCTACACCTTC,13,.,TRBJ1-2,TRBV4-3,.
CASSQMYINAEAFF,TGTGCCAGCAGCCAAATGTATATAAACGCTGAAGCTTTCTTT,14,.,TRBJ1-1,TRBV11-3,.
CASSDFSPTGELFF,TGTGCCAGCAGTGATTTTAGCCCCACCGGGGAGCTGTTTTTT,14,few,TRBJ2-2,TRBV6-1,.
CASSPQVGEKLFF,TGTGCCAGCTCACCCCAAGTTGGAGAAAAACTGTTTTTT,13,.,TRBJ1-4,TRBV18,.
CASSPRGMTTEAFF,TGTGCCAGCAGCCCCAGGGGAATGACGACTGAAGCTTTCTTT,14,.,TRBJ1-1,TRBV3-1/TRBV3-2,.
CASSLALREYNEQFF,TGCGCCAGCAGCTTGGCCCTTAGAGAATACAATGAGCAGTTCTTC,15,.,TRBJ2-1,TRBV5-1,.